This T cell receptor beta chain comes out of a study of metastatic and nonmetastatic thyroid tumors. The V gene's germline CDR1 is SNHLY and CDR2 FYNNEI. Trimming removed 6 bases from V and 7 bases from J, with 19 bases in between. The CDR3 totals 16 residues. All patients were treatment-naive before thyroid surgery. TCRdb re-clonotyped the PCR reads via MiXCR. The sample contains some 7,100 clones, around 37% of which appear only once. The chain employs TRBV2 and TRBJ1-6, with D maybe TRBD1 (6 bases). The sequence was collected from a female donor with papillary thyroid cancer or a benign thyroid nodule (not recorded which). Some clones in this sample may be carry-over from other donors' samples. Specimen: adjacent normal tissue. CDR3 in DNA: TGTGCCAGCAGGCAACGGGACACCTACTTCAATTCACCCCTCCACTTT. Its protein product is CASRQRDTYFNSPLHF.